Listed below are T cell receptor beta chains from one sample, sequenced in a study of Ad26.COV2.S vaccination and SARS-CoV-2 variants. The assay was immunoSEQ multiplex PCR, and TCRdb's table has in-frame clones only and misses some. Of 450,000 to 550,000 clones in the sample, 80% to 90% were seen once. Here the sequenced sample was peripheral blood, taken in a trial of Ad26.COV2.S vaccine versus placebo. The receptors shown here come from a person aged 18-65 years who received the Ad26.COV2.S COVID-19 vaccine or a placebo. Both conserved end residues are part of each CDR3. A D gene is named only where the DNA matches it firmly. The size of a clone is reported for some rows only, either as once, few or many, or as a class for expanded clones.

j_call | d_call | clone_size | v_call | cdr3_nt | cdr3_aa
TRBJ2-1 | - | once | TRBV24-1 | TGTGCCACCAGTGACCAGGGCAGGAAAAATAATGAGCAGTTCTTC | CATSDQGRKNNEQFF
TRBJ1-4 | - | - | TRBV2 | TGTGCCAGCAGTGAATTGGTCTTTAATGAAAAACTGTTTTTT | CASSELVFNEKLFF
TRBJ2-7 | TRBD1 | once | TRBV2 | TGTGCCAGCAGAAAGACAGGGGCAGGGTACGAGCAGTACTTC | CASRKTGAGYEQYF
TRBJ2-1 | - | once | TRBV9 | TGTGCCAGCAGCGTAGCTATTAGCTCCTACAATGAGCAGTTCTTC | CASSVAISSYNEQFF
TRBJ1-6 | TRBD1 | - | TRBV30 | TGTGCCTGGAGAAACCGACAGGGGTCGCTTTCCTCACCCCTCCACTTT | CAWRNRQGSLSSPLHF
TRBJ2-3 | - | - | TRBV25-1 | TGTGCCAGCAGTGAGTCCCGAAGGCAGGGGCTCACAGATACGCAGTATTTT | CASSESRRQGLTDTQYF
TRBJ1-1 | - | once | TRBV7-8 | TGTGCCAGCAGCTCTGGATCGAACACTGAAGCTTTCTTT | CASSSGSNTEAFF
TRBJ2-1 | TRBD2 | - | TRBV18 | TGTGCCAGCTCACCGGTCCACATAGCGGGGGGCCTTTACAATGAGCAGTTCTTC | CASSPVHIAGGLYNEQFF
TRBJ1-1 | - | once | TRBV12-3/TRBV12-4 | TGTGCCAGCAGTTTGCAGGGTGAAGCTTTCTTT | CASSLQGEAFF
TRBJ2-3 | - | - | TRBV18 | TGTGCCAGCTCAACCTCTCGCCCAGATACGCAGTATTTT | CASSTSRPDTQYF
TRBJ2-7 | - | - | TRBV4-3 | TGCGCCAGCAGCCAAGACAGGGCGGCATCCTACGAGCAGTACTTC | CASSQDRAASYEQYF
TRBJ1-4 | TRBD1 | - | TRBV19 | TGTGCCAGTAGTTCCCGGACAGGTTATTATGAAAAACTGTTTTTT | CASSSRTGYYEKLFF
TRBJ1-1 | - | - | TRBV19 | TGTGCCAGTAGTACCCGACTAAATACAGGGAACGAAGCTTTCTTT | CASSTRLNTGNEAFF
TRBJ2-7 | - | - | TRBV6-5 | TGTGCCAGCACCCCTTCGCCGGACTACGCTTCGGAGCAGTACTTC | CASTPSPDYASEQYF
TRBJ2-1 | TRBD2 | - | TRBV15 | TGTGCCACCAGCAGAGATGGGCTAGCGGGAGCTCATGAGCAGTTCTTC | CATSRDGLAGAHEQFF
TRBJ2-7 | TRBD2 | - | TRBV2 | TGTGCCAGCAGTGAGGTCACGGGGAGGGCCTACGAGCAGTACTTC | CASSEVTGRAYEQYF
TRBJ1-1 | - | few | TRBV6-5 | TGTGCCAGCAGTTACTCGACGGTGGGGTTGAACACTGAAGCTTTCTTT | CASSYSTVGLNTEAFF
TRBJ1-6 | - | - | TRBV19 | TGTGCCAGTAGTGCACGGGGCCTCTTCTATAATTCACCCCTCCACTTT | CASSARGLFYNSPLHF
TRBJ1-2 | - | - | TRBV9 | TGTGCCAGCAGCGTAGGAGCCAGCGGCCGCTATGGCTACACCTTC | CASSVGASGRYGYTF
TRBJ1-2 | - | - | TRBV18 | TGTGCCAGCTCACCACCGATGTTTACCGACTATGGCTACACCTTC | CASSPPMFTDYGYTF
TRBJ1-5 | - | once | TRBV4-2 | TGTGCCAGCAGCCAAATCTCCCAGGGTGGGCAGCCCCAGCATTTT | CASSQISQGGQPQHF
TRBJ2-2 | TRBD2 | many | TRBV4-2 | TGTGCCAGCAGCCAAGATATAGCGGGGACTAGCTCCACCGGGGAGCTGTTTTTT | CASSQDIAGTSSTGELFF
TRBJ2-4 | TRBD1 | - | TRBV18 | TGTGCCAGCTCACGCTCGGGACAGGGGATAGCCAAAAACATTCAGTACTTC | CASSRSGQGIAKNIQYF
TRBJ2-2 | - | - | TRBV7-2 | TGTGCCAGCAGCTTAGCCACAGCTATCTTGCCCGGGGAGCTGTTTTTT | CASSLATAILPGELFF
TRBJ2-3 | TRBD2 | - | TRBV7-9 | TGTGCCAGCCCCCGTGGGACGGGAGGGCCTGGTTTCACAGATACGCAGTATTTT | CASPRGTGGPGFTDTQYF
TRBJ1-6 | - | - | TRBV5-1 | TGCGCCAGCAGGGCTAAGAGACAGGTACCGGGATCACCCCTCCACTTT | CASRAKRQVPGSPLHF
TRBJ1-1 | TRBD1 | few | TRBV5-4 | TGTGCCAGCAGCTTACAAGCGGACAGGGCCACTGAAGCTTTCTTT | CASSLQADRATEAFF
TRBJ2-1 | TRBD2 | - | TRBV3-1/TRBV3-2 | TGTGCCAGCAGCCAAGCACTAGCGGGAGGGCATGGGTATAAGTACAATGAGCAGTTCTTC | CASSQALAGGHGYKYNEQFF
TRBJ2-4 | - | - | TRBV14 | TGTGCCAGCAGCCAAGATTTGGTGGGATTGGATAACATTCAGTACTTC | CASSQDLVGLDNIQYF
TRBJ1-4 | TRBD1 | - | TRBV2 | TGTGCCAGCAGTGAACGGGGGACAGAGGGTGAAAAACTGTTTTTT | CASSERGTEGEKLFF
TRBJ1-3 | - | - | TRBV2 | TGTGCCAGCAGTGGACAGACCCGCTCTGGAAACACCATATATTTT | CASSGQTRSGNTIYF
TRBJ2-5 | TRBD2 | - | TRBV7-9 | TGTGCCAGCAGCTTAGGACTAGCGGGGGATCAAGAGACCCAGTACTTC | CASSLGLAGDQETQYF
TRBJ1-2 | TRBD1 | - | TRBV9 | TGTGCCAGCAGCGTAGGGACAGGGGCCTATGGCTACACCTTC | CASSVGTGAYGYTF
TRBJ2-1 | TRBD2 | - | TRBV7-9 | TGTGCCAGCAGCTTAGGGTCCTCGGGGGGCAATGAGCAGTTCTTC | CASSLGSSGGNEQFF
TRBJ1-1 | - | - | TRBV6-5 | TGTGCCAGCAGTCCCCAGTTCTTGAACACTGAAGCTTTCTTT | CASSPQFLNTEAFF
TRBJ1-4 | TRBD1 | - | TRBV5-4 | TGTGCCAGCAGCTTGCAGACAGGGAGTAATGAAAAACTGTTTTTT | CASSLQTGSNEKLFF
TRBJ1-5 | - | - | TRBV4-2 | TGTGCCAGCAGCCAAGATGGGGCAGGGAGTCAGCCCCAGCATTTT | CASSQDGAGSQPQHF
TRBJ2-7 | - | - | TRBV6-5 | TGTGCCAGCAGTTCGATGGGATCCCTCGACGAGCAGTACTTC | CASSSMGSLDEQYF
TRBJ1-2 | TRBD1 | - | TRBV28 | TGTGCCAGCAGTTTCCTCGGACAGGGGGCGGGTAACTATGGCTACACCTTC | CASSFLGQGAGNYGYTF
TRBJ2-1 | - | once | TRBV9 | TGTGCCAGCAGCGTCAGCGGAGCCCAAGGGGATGAGCAGTTCTTC | CASSVSGAQGDEQFF
TRBJ1-1 | - | - | TRBV11-2 | TGTGCCAGCAGCTTTATCGGGGGGCGGTCGGGCACTGAAGCTTTCTTT | CASSFIGGRSGTEAFF